Detailed here is one T cell receptor (beta chain). The record originates from a study of blood T cell repertoires in COVID-19. Turning to the study itself: From T cells, B-cell-depleted T cells, or PBMCs came the material, which was cDNA or gDNA.

The CDR3 is 14 amino acids. Germline values: CDR1 SEHNR, CDR2 FQNEAQ (reference sequence). V lost 7 bases to trimming and J lost 2 bases, with 11 bases between them. Cohorts were based on clinical histories the participants reported. Cohort 3 donors were reported recovered after two negative PCRs, clearance, or symptom resolution. The protocol was immunoSEQ multiplex PCR, while the TCRdb copy is restricted to in-frame clones and leaves out a portion. The sample holds about 280,000 clones, 70% to 90% seen once. V usage is TRBV7-9 and J usage is TRBJ1-4; no firm D call. Sequences were obtained from PBMCs or T cells enriched from blood (not recorded which). The source of this sequence is a woman in her 40s who had recovered from COVID-19. CDR3 nucleotides: TGTGCCAGCAACAAGGATAGCACTAATGAAAAACTGTTTTTT. The encoded protein is CASNKDSTNEKLFF.